Listed below are T cell receptor beta chains from one sample, sequenced in a study of shared clonotypes between healthy human individuals. The method was immunoSEQ multiplex PCR; TCRdb's version includes in-frame clones alone and lacks a portion of them. The sample contains under 2.5 million clones, 85% to 95% of which appear only once. Sequencing used naive CD4+ T cells from PBMCs. These receptors originate from a man younger than 35 in good health. Some clones in this sample may be carry-over from other donors' samples. The CDR3 runs from the conserved cysteine through the conserved F or W. The D gene is left open where the match is weak. Clone size, where shown, is once, few, many, or a class for clones that have expanded.

clone size: NA; CDR3 length: 16; V gene: TRBV5-1; J gene: TRBJ2-4; D gene: TRBD2; CDR3 protein: CASSLAPLSGRNIQYF; CDR3 DNA: TGCGCCAGCAGCCTCGCCCCTCTGAGCGGGAGGAACATTCAGTACTTC
clone size: NA; CDR3 length: 15; V gene: TRBV2; J gene: TRBJ2-1; D gene: TRBD2; CDR3 protein: CASSDGGLAGDEQFF; CDR3 DNA: TGTGCCAGCAGTGATGGGGGACTAGCGGGAGATGAGCAGTTCTTC
clone size: NA; CDR3 length: 15; V gene: TRBV7-2; J gene: TRBJ2-5; D gene: TRBD2; CDR3 protein: CASSSPWGGGETQYF; CDR3 DNA: TGTGCCAGCAGCTCCCCCTGGGGGGGTGGGGAGACCCAGTACTTC
clone size: NA; CDR3 length: 15; V gene: TRBV25-1; J gene: TRBJ2-1; D gene: NA; CDR3 protein: CASSDIQGRAYEQFF; CDR3 DNA: TGTGCCAGCAGTGATATACAGGGCAGGGCCTATGAGCAGTTCTTC
clone size: NA; CDR3 length: 15; V gene: TRBV10-3; J gene: TRBJ1-5; D gene: NA; CDR3 protein: CATSVTYLGNQPQHF; CDR3 DNA: TGTGCCACCAGCGTGACATATCTTGGCAATCAGCCCCAGCATTTT
clone size: NA; CDR3 length: 14; V gene: TRBV5-5; J gene: TRBJ1-4; D gene: TRBD1; CDR3 protein: CASSSGQTNEKLFF; CDR3 DNA: TGTGCCAGCAGCTCGGGACAGACTAATGAAAAACTGTTTTTT
clone size: NA; CDR3 length: 14; V gene: TRBV19; J gene: TRBJ1-2; D gene: NA; CDR3 protein: CASSILGANYGYTF; CDR3 DNA: TGTGCCAGTAGTATTTTGGGGGCTAACTATGGCTACACCTTC
clone size: NA; CDR3 length: 14; V gene: TRBV5-6; J gene: TRBJ1-4; D gene: NA; CDR3 protein: CASSFGQPNEKLFF; CDR3 DNA: TGTGCCAGCAGCTTCGGGCAGCCGAATGAAAAACTGTTTTTT
clone size: NA; CDR3 length: 13; V gene: TRBV5-1; J gene: TRBJ1-1; D gene: TRBD1; CDR3 protein: CASSTDRVTEAFF; CDR3 DNA: TGCGCCAGCAGCACCGACAGGGTCACTGAAGCTTTCTTT
clone size: NA; CDR3 length: 13; V gene: TRBV19; J gene: TRBJ2-5; D gene: NA; CDR3 protein: CASSMLQGETQYF; CDR3 DNA: TGTGCCAGTAGTATGTTGCAGGGGGAGACCCAGTACTTC
clone size: NA; CDR3 length: 12; V gene: TRBV7-2; J gene: TRBJ2-7; D gene: NA; CDR3 protein: CASSLWNAAQYF; CDR3 DNA: TGTGCCAGCAGCTTATGGAACGCTGCGCAGTACTTC
clone size: NA; CDR3 length: 14; V gene: TRBV5-5; J gene: TRBJ2-7; D gene: NA; CDR3 protein: CASSTLRLSYEQYF; CDR3 DNA: TGTGCCAGCAGCACTTTGAGGCTTTCCTACGAGCAGTACTTC
clone size: once; CDR3 length: 16; V gene: TRBV7-9; J gene: TRBJ2-4; D gene: NA; CDR3 protein: CASSLVGGTAKNIQYF; CDR3 DNA: TGTGCCAGCAGCTTAGTAGGAGGGACCGCCAAAAACATTCAGTACTTC
clone size: NA; CDR3 length: 16; V gene: TRBV4-3; J gene: TRBJ2-7; D gene: TRBD2; CDR3 protein: CASSPAVAGGSYEQYF; CDR3 DNA: TGCGCCAGCAGCCCCGCGGTGGCGGGGGGGTCCTACGAGCAGTACTTC
clone size: NA; CDR3 length: 12; V gene: TRBV5-1; J gene: TRBJ1-2; D gene: NA; CDR3 protein: CASSFDDYGYTF; CDR3 DNA: TGCGCCAGCAGCTTCGACGACTATGGCTACACCTTC
clone size: once; CDR3 length: 17; V gene: TRBV7-6; J gene: TRBJ2-7; D gene: NA; CDR3 protein: CASSLYGGLGSPYEQYF; CDR3 DNA: TGTGCCAGCAGCTTATATGGCGGGCTGGGCTCTCCATACGAGCAGTACTTC
clone size: NA; CDR3 length: 15; V gene: TRBV6-5; J gene: TRBJ1-2; D gene: NA; CDR3 protein: CASSYSGRDGYGYTF; CDR3 DNA: TGTGCCAGCAGTTACAGCGGCAGGGACGGCTATGGCTACACCTTC
clone size: NA; CDR3 length: 14; V gene: TRBV7-8; J gene: TRBJ2-1; D gene: NA; CDR3 protein: CASSLFRLANEQFF; CDR3 DNA: TGTGCCAGCAGCTTATTTCGTTTGGCCAATGAGCAGTTCTTC
clone size: NA; CDR3 length: 16; V gene: TRBV27; J gene: TRBJ2-1; D gene: TRBD2; CDR3 protein: CASSLEGLAGHNEQFF; CDR3 DNA: TGTGCCAGCAGTTTAGAGGGACTAGCGGGCCACAATGAGCAGTTCTTC
clone size: NA; CDR3 length: 13; V gene: TRBV7-2; J gene: TRBJ1-1; D gene: TRBD1; CDR3 protein: CASSFDRETGAFF; CDR3 DNA: TGTGCCAGCAGCTTCGACAGGGAGACTGGAGCTTTCTTT
clone size: NA; CDR3 length: 13; V gene: TRBV7-2; J gene: TRBJ2-1; D gene: NA; CDR3 protein: CASSWTGYNEQFF; CDR3 DNA: TGTGCCAGCAGTTGGACGGGCTACAATGAGCAGTTCTTC
clone size: NA; CDR3 length: 14; V gene: TRBV30; J gene: TRBJ1-2; D gene: NA; CDR3 protein: CACPTEGAGYGCTF; CDR3 DNA: NA
clone size: NA; CDR3 length: 16; V gene: TRBV5-1; J gene: TRBJ2-5; D gene: TRBD2; CDR3 protein: CASSLKAASGMETQYF; CDR3 DNA: TGCGCCAGCAGCCTAAAAGCGGCTAGCGGTATGGAGACCCAGTACTTC
clone size: NA; CDR3 length: 16; V gene: TRBV14; J gene: TRBJ2-5; D gene: NA; CDR3 protein: CASSLIQQVNGETQYF; CDR3 DNA: TGTGCCAGCAGCCTTATACAACAGGTTAATGGAGAGACCCAGTACTTC
clone size: NA; CDR3 length: 14; V gene: TRBV7-2; J gene: TRBJ2-2; D gene: NA; CDR3 protein: CASSLVRETGELFF; CDR3 DNA: TGTGCCAGCAGCTTAGTACGGGAGACCGGGGAGCTGTTTTTT
clone size: NA; CDR3 length: 15; V gene: TRBV7-9; J gene: TRBJ2-3; D gene: NA; CDR3 protein: CASSLLSGSTDTQYF; CDR3 DNA: TGTGCCAGCAGCCTACTAAGCGGGAGCACAGATACGCAGTATTTT
clone size: once; CDR3 length: 13; V gene: TRBV19; J gene: TRBJ1-2; D gene: TRBD1; CDR3 protein: CATKNRGFYGYTF; CDR3 DNA: TGTGCCACCAAAAACAGGGGTTTTTATGGCTACACCTTC
clone size: NA; CDR3 length: 17; V gene: TRBV5-4; J gene: TRBJ1-3; D gene: NA; CDR3 protein: CASSLDISPSSGNTIYF; CDR3 DNA: TGTGCCAGCAGCTTGGATATTTCCCCAAGCTCTGGAAACACCATATATTTT
clone size: NA; CDR3 length: 13; V gene: TRBV29-1; J gene: TRBJ2-7; D gene: NA; CDR3 protein: CSVEVRVLGEQYF; CDR3 DNA: TGCAGCGTTGAGGTCAGGGTTCTGGGCGAGCAGTACTTC
clone size: NA; CDR3 length: 16; V gene: TRBV5-1; J gene: TRBJ2-1; D gene: TRBD2; CDR3 protein: CASSLAVSGGVNEQFF; CDR3 DNA: TGCGCCAGCAGCTTGGCCGTGTCGGGAGGAGTCAATGAGCAGTTCTTC
clone size: NA; CDR3 length: 14; V gene: TRBV2; J gene: TRBJ2-5; D gene: TRBD1; CDR3 protein: CASRDRTGQETQYF; CDR3 DNA: TGTGCCAGCAGGGACAGGACTGGCCAAGAGACCCAGTACTTC
clone size: NA; CDR3 length: 16; V gene: TRBV5-1; J gene: TRBJ2-1; D gene: TRBD2; CDR3 protein: CASSRGLAGGFVEQFF; CDR3 DNA: TGCGCCAGCAGCCGAGGACTAGCGGGAGGGTTCGTTGAGCAGTTCTTC
clone size: NA; CDR3 length: 12; V gene: TRBV28; J gene: TRBJ1-2; D gene: NA; CDR3 protein: CASGRDMMVYTF; CDR3 DNA: TGTGCCAGCGGAAGGGACATGATGGTCTACACCTTC
clone size: NA; CDR3 length: 16; V gene: TRBV4-2; J gene: TRBJ2-3; D gene: NA; CDR3 protein: CASSQDLEDFTDTQYF; CDR3 DNA: TGTGCCAGCAGCCAAGACTTGGAGGATTTCACAGATACGCAGTATTTT
clone size: few; CDR3 length: 13; V gene: TRBV6-5; J gene: TRBJ1-5; D gene: NA; CDR3 protein: CASTPGYNQPQHF; CDR3 DNA: TGTGCCAGCACCCCAGGCTACAACCAGCCCCAGCATTTT
clone size: once; CDR3 length: 15; V gene: TRBV27; J gene: TRBJ2-7; D gene: TRBD1; CDR3 protein: CASSLDRVTSYEQYF; CDR3 DNA: TGTGCCAGCAGTTTGGACAGGGTGACCTCCTACGAGCAGTACTTC
clone size: NA; CDR3 length: 15; V gene: TRBV25-1; J gene: TRBJ2-2; D gene: TRBD1; CDR3 protein: CASSEGQGDTGELFF; CDR3 DNA: TGTGCCAGCAGTGAGGGACAGGGAGACACCGGGGAGCTGTTTTTT
clone size: NA; CDR3 length: 13; V gene: TRBV7-2; J gene: TRBJ2-3; D gene: NA; CDR3 protein: CASSLPGTDTQYF; CDR3 DNA: TGTGCCAGCAGCCTCCCTGGCACAGATACGCAGTATTTT
clone size: NA; CDR3 length: 12; V gene: TRBV4-1; J gene: TRBJ2-5; D gene: NA; CDR3 protein: CASSQGEETQYF; CDR3 DNA: TGCGCCAGCAGCCAAGGAGAGGAGACCCAGTACTTC
clone size: NA; CDR3 length: 15; V gene: TRBV2; J gene: TRBJ2-6; D gene: NA; CDR3 protein: CASSEEGTGANVLTF; CDR3 DNA: TGTGCCAGCAGTGAAGAGGGTACTGGGGCCAACGTCCTGACTTTC